The table lists the clone carrying this T cell receptor (beta chain) with many counts. V lost 5 bases to trimming and J lost 5 bases; unmatched junction nucleotides: 14. The CDR3 extends over 17 amino acids. Germline CDR1 is PRHDT and CDR2 is FYEKMQ (reference sequence). From the 5' RACE reads, TCRdb called clonotypes with MiXCR, one entry per CDR3 protein. The repertoire consists of about 69,000 distinct CDR3 sequences, with roughly an eighth occurring once and the leading ten covering about 14%. The data derive from a study of early T cells in non-severe SARS-CoV-2 infection. The TCR comes from an adult who was a healthcare worker with PCR-confirmed SARS-CoV-2 infection or an uninfected control (not recorded which). The sequencing input was whole blood. The rearrangement uses TRBV13 and TRBJ1-5; 8 nucleotides align to TRBD1. DNA of the CDR3: TGTGCCAGCAGCATAAACAGGGGGACACAAAGGGATCAGCCCCAGCATTTT. It codes for CASSINRGTQRDQPQHF.